Listed here are 2 T cell receptor beta chains from one sample, sequenced in a study of blood T cells in healthy people across ages. Through a sample-barcoded 5' primer and a J-beta primer mix, a second PCR was run for 7 to 11 cycles. TCRdb itself ran the 5' RACE reads through MiXCR, one entry per CDR3 protein. The data hold about 1,800,000 distinct CDR3 sequences, with roughly 30% observed a single time. The sequenced material came from blood. The receptors originated from a woman aged 30 to 39 in good health.

This chain connects TRBV10-3 to TRBJ2-3; tentative D call: TRBD2 (6 bases). This CDR3 region has 15 residues. Between the trimmed V and J ends, which lost 4 bases and 2 bases, there was a span of 13 bases. CDR1 is ENHRY and CDR2 is SYGVKD in the germline V gene. Here the CDR3 reads CAISAASVNTDTQYF. The CDR3 nucleotides are TGTGCCATCAGTGCCGCTAGCGTAAACACAGATACGCAGTATTTT.

J is TRBJ2-1 and V is TRBV20-1, with D possibly TRBD2 on 5 matching bases. Trimming removed 2 bases from V and 8 bases from J, with 13 bases in between. Per germline, CDR1 DFQATT and CDR2 SNEGSKA (reference sequence). The CDR3 has 13 amino acids. The CDR3 loop is CSARLAGWDEQFF. The CDR3 bases are TGCAGTGCTAGACTAGCAGGTTGGGATGAGCAGTTCTTC.